This is a list of T cell receptor beta chains from one sample in a study of cytomegalovirus exposure and HLA in healthy donors. Measured with immunoSEQ multiplex PCR; TCRdb has only the in-frame clones, and not every one. The profile covers 75,000 to 95,000 clones, with over 60% appearing a single time and 3.5% to 5.5% taken by the ten largest. The sample comprised PBMCs. These receptors all stem from a woman aged 40 to 50 in good health and CMV-seropositive. Each CDR3 is given with its conserved first and last residue. Each record gives: J gene, clone size, V gene, D gene, CDR3 DNA, CDR3 protein. A D gene is named only where the DNA matches it firmly. The listing skips clone size in some rows; elsewhere it reads once, few, many or a size class.

TRBJ2-3 | many | TRBV5-6 | TRBD2 | TGTGCCAGCAGCTCCCCGGGACTAGCGGGAGTTGTTGGTACGCAGTATTTT | CASSSPGLAGVVGTQYF
TRBJ2-2 | - | TRBV18 | - | TGTGCCAGCTCCTCGAGGGACACCGGGGAGCTGTTTTTT | CASSSRDTGELFF
TRBJ1-5 | - | TRBV10-3 | - | TGTGCCACGCGAATTCCAGGGGCTCAGCCCCAGCATTTT | CATRIPGAQPQHF
TRBJ1-1 | few | TRBV7-3 | - | TGTGCCAGCAGCACCCAACAGGGCACTGAAGCTTTCTTT | CASSTQQGTEAFF
TRBJ1-1 | - | TRBV5-4 | - | TGTGCCAGCACCAGATTCCTTGGGAACACTGAAGCTTTCTTT | CASTRFLGNTEAFF
TRBJ2-4 | - | TRBV7-8 | TRBD2 | TGTGCCAGCAGCCCCCGACTAGCGGAGGCCATTCAGTACTTC | CASSPRLAEAIQYF
TRBJ1-5 | - | TRBV7-3 | TRBD1 | TGTGCCAGCAGCCTGCTCTCCGGGACAGGAGGTCAGCCCCAGCATTTT | CASSLLSGTGGQPQHF
TRBJ1-3 | once | TRBV15 | - | TGTGCCACCAGCAGAGATCAGGCAGGGTTGGCTGGAAACACCATATATTTT | CATSRDQAGLAGNTIYF
TRBJ1-5 | few | TRBV11-3 | - | TGTGCCAGCAGCTTAAACTCCAACCAGCCCCAGCATTTT | CASSLNSNQPQHF
TRBJ2-7 | - | TRBV9 | TRBD2 | TGTGCCAGCAGCGTAGAGGACCTAGCGGGAAGTTACGAGCAGTACTTC | CASSVEDLAGSYEQYF
TRBJ2-7 | - | TRBV5-6 | - | TGTGCCAGCAGCTTGACATACTGGAGCTCCTACGAGCAGTACTTC | CASSLTYWSSYEQYF
TRBJ2-1 | - | TRBV20-1 | - | TGCAGTGCTAGGTACTACAATGAGCAGTTCTTC | CSARYYNEQFF
TRBJ1-4 | few | TRBV7-9 | - | TGTGCCAGCAGCTTAGGGCCAGAAAAACTGTTTTTT | CASSLGPEKLFF
TRBJ1-4 | - | TRBV5-6 | TRBD1 | TGTGCCAGCAGCTCCACCCGGGACAGAGATGCAACTAATGAAAAACTGTTTTTT | CASSSTRDRDATNEKLFF
TRBJ1-5 | few | TRBV6-6 | TRBD1 | TGTGCCAGCAGTGTCCAGGGGGATCAGCCCCAGCATTTT | CASSVQGDQPQHF
TRBJ1-1 | few | TRBV12-5 | - | TGTGCTAGTGGTTTGACGGGAGTTGAAGCTTTCTTT | CASGLTGVEAFF
TRBJ1-2 | - | TRBV6-5 | TRBD1 | TGTGCCAGCAAAAGGACAGGCTATGGCTACACCTTC | CASKRTGYGYTF
TRBJ2-7 | - | TRBV7-6 | TRBD2 | TGTGCCAGCAGCTTAGTAGCGGGAGGGCCCGCCGAGCAGTACTTC | CASSLVAGGPAEQYF
TRBJ2-5 | - | TRBV29-1 | - | TGCAGCGTTGAAGATCAAGCGAGCGGCCAAGAGACCCAGTACTTC | CSVEDQASGQETQYF